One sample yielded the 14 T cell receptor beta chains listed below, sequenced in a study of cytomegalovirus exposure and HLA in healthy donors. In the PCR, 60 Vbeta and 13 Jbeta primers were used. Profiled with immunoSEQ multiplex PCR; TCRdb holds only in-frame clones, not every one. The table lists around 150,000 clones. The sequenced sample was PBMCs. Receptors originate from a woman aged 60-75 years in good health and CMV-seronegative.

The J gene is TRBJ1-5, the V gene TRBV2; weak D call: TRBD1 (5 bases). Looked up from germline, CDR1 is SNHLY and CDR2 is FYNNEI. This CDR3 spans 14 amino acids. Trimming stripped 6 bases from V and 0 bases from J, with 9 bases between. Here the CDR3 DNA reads TGTGCCAGCAGGGCGACAGTTAGCAATCAGCCCCAGCATTTT. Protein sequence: CASRATVSNQPQHF.

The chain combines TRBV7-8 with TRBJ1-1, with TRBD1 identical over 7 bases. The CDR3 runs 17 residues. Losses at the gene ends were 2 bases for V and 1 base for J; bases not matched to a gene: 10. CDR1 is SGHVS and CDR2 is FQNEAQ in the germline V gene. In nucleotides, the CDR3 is TGTGCCAGCAGCTTACCTACAATGGGACAGACGAACACTGAAGCTTTCTTT. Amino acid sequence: CASSLPTMGQTNTEAFF.

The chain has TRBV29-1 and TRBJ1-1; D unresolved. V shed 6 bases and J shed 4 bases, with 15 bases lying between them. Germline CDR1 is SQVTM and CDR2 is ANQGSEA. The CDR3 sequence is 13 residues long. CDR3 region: CSVASVLATEAFF. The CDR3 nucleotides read TGCAGCGTGGCGTCAGTGCTAGCCACTGAAGCTTTCTTT.

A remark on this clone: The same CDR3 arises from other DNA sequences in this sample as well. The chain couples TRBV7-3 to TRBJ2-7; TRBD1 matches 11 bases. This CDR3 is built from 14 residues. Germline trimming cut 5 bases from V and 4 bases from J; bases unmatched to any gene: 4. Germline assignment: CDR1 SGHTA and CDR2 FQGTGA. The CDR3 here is CASSQGQGAYEQYF. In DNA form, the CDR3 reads TGTGCCAGCAGCCAAGGACAGGGGGCATACGAGCAGTACTTC.

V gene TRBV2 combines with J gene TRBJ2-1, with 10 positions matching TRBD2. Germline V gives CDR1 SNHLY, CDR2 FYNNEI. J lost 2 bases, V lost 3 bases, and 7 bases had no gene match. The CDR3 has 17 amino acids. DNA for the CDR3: TGTGCCAGCAGTGAGGCTAGCGGGAGTAGCCCCTACAATGAGCAGTTCTTC. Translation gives CASSEASGSSPYNEQFF.

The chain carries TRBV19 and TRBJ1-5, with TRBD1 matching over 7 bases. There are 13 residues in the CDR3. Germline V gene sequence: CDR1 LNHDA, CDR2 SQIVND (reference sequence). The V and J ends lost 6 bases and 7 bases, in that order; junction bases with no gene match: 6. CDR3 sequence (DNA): TGTGCCAGTAGATTCAGGGGGAGACAGCCCCAGCATTTT. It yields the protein CASRFRGRQPQHF.

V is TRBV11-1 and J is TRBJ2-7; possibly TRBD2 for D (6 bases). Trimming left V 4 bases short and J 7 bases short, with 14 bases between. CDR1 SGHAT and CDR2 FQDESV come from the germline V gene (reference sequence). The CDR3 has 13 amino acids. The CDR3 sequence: CASSSSAGIEQYF. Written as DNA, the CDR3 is TGTGCCAGCAGCTCAAGCGCGGGGATTGAGCAGTACTTC.

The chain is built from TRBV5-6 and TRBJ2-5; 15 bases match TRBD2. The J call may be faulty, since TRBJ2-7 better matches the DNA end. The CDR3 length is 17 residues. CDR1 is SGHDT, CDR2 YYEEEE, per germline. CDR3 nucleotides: TGTGCCAGCAGCCTAGGACTAGCGGGGGGGCGGTCCTACGAGCAGTACTTC. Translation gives CASSLGLAGGRSYEQYF.

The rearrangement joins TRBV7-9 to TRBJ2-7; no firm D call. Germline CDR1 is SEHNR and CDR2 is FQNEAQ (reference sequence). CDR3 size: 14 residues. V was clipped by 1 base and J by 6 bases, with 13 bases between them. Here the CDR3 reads CASSLDSPTAEQYF. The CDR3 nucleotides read TGTGCCAGCAGCTTAGACAGCCCGACGGCCGAGCAGTACTTC.

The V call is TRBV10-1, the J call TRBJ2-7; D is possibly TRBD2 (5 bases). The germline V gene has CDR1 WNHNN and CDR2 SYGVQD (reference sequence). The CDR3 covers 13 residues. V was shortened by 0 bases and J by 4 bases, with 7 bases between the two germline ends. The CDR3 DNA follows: TGCGCCAGCAGTGAGTCGACGGGGTACGAGCAGTACTTC. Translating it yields CASSESTGYEQYF.

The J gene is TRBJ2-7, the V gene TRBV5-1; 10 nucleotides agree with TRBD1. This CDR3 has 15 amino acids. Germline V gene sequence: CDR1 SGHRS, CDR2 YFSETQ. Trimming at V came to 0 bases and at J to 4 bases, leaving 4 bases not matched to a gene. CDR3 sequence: CASSLAPGQGYEQYF. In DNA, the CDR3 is TGCGCCAGCAGCTTGGCCCCGGGACAGGGGTACGAGCAGTACTTC. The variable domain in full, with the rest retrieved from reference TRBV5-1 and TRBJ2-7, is KAGVTQTPRYLIKTRGQQVTLSCSPISGHRSVSWYQQTPGQGLQFLFEYFSETQRNKGNFPGRFSGRQFSNSRSEMNVSTLELGDSALYLCASSLAPGQGYEQYFGPGTRLTVT.

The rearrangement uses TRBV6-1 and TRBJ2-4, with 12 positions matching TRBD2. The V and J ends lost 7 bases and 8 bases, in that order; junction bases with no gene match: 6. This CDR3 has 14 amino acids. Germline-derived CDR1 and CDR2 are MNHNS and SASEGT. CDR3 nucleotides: TGTGCCAGCAATCGACTAGCGGGAGATGACATTCAGTACTTC. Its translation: CASNRLAGDDIQYF.

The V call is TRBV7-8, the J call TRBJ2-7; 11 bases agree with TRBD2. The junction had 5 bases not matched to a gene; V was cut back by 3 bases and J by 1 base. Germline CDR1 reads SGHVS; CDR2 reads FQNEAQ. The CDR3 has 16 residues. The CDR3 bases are TGTGCCAGCAGCTTTAGCGGGAGGGCCGGGTCCTACGAGCAGTACTTC. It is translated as CASSFSGRAGSYEQYF.

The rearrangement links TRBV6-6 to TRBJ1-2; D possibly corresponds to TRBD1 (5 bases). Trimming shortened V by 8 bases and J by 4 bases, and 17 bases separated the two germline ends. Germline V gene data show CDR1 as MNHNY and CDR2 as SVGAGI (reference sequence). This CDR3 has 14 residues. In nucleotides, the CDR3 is TGTGCCAGCCTCGACAGTGACACCCTCTATGGCTACACCTTC. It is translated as CASLDSDTLYGYTF.